Listed below are T cell receptor beta chains from one sample, sequenced in a study of blood T cell repertoires in COVID-19. Libraries were prepared by immunoSEQ multiplex PCR; TCRdb keeps only in-frame clonotypes and omits some of them. The table records fewer than 700,000 clones, roughly 89% of them present only once. Input material: peripheral blood. The receptors were sampled from a woman aged 50 to 60 with COVID-19, enrolled during active disease. The CDR3 runs from the conserved cysteine through the conserved F or W. D genes are given only for firm matches. Size is omitted from some rows. Given values are once, few, many or a class for expanded clones.

>NA|15|TRBJ2-3|TRBV11-2|NA
TGTGCCAGCAGCTGGGACTTAGCTAGCACAGATACGCAGTATTTT
CASSWDLASTDTQYF
>NA|16|TRBJ2-3|TRBV27|NA
TGTGCCAGCAGTTTAGGGAGCCTGGCCCTCGCAGATACGCAGTATTTT
CASSLGSLALADTQYF
>TRBD2|18|TRBJ2-1|TRBV4-1|NA
TGCGCCAGCAGCCAAGAATCAGCGGGGGGGCCCGCCTACAATGAGCAGTTCTTC
CASSQESAGGPAYNEQFF
>NA|12|TRBJ1-1|TRBV5-6|once
TGTGCCAGCAGCCCGGCGGGGACTGAAGCTTTCTTT
CASSPAGTEAFF
>NA|11|TRBJ1-1|TRBV20-1|NA
TGCAGTGGTGGGGGGTCCACTGAAGCTTTCTTT
CSGGGSTEAFF
>NA|15|TRBJ1-2|TRBV7-9|NA
TGTGCCAGCAGCCCCCCCGCGACAGCGTTAGGGGGCTACACCTTC
CASSPPATALGGYTF
>TRBD1|13|TRBJ2-7|TRBV5-1|NA
TGCGCCAGCAGCCTGGGACAGGGCGACGAGCAGTACTTC
CASSLGQGDEQYF
>NA|13|TRBJ1-1|TRBV6-5|once
TGTGCCAGCAGTCTGGGACTGCACACTGAAGCTTTCTTT
CASSLGLHTEAFF
>TRBD1|15|TRBJ1-3|TRBV9|NA
TGTGCCAGCAGCGTAGGCGGACAGGGTGGAAACACCATATATTTT
CASSVGGQGGNTIYF
>TRBD1|14|TRBJ1-1|TRBV10-3|NA
TGTGCCATCAGTGACGGGACAGCGAACACTGAAGCTTTCTTT
CAISDGTANTEAFF
>TRBD1|14|TRBJ1-6|TRBV9|NA
TGTGCCAGCAGCGCGGGACAGGGTACGACACCCCTCCACTTT
CASSAGQGTTPLHF
>NA|14|TRBJ1-5|TRBV19|once
TGTGCCAGTAGCCGGGACGAAGCGGGTCAGCCCCAGCATTTT
CASSRDEAGQPQHF
>TRBD2|14|TRBJ2-1|TRBV7-2|once
TGTGCCAGCGGTCTAGCGGGGGGGCCTCATGAGCAGTTCTTC
CASGLAGGPHEQFF
>NA|16|TRBJ1-5|TRBV6-1|NA
TGTGCCAGCAGTGACCTACAGGGCCTGGTGAATCAGCCCCAGCATTTT
CASSDLQGLVNQPQHF
>NA|13|TRBJ1-1|TRBV9|NA
TGTGCCAGCAGCGTATTTCCGGAGGCTGAAGCTTTCTTT
CASSVFPEAEAFF